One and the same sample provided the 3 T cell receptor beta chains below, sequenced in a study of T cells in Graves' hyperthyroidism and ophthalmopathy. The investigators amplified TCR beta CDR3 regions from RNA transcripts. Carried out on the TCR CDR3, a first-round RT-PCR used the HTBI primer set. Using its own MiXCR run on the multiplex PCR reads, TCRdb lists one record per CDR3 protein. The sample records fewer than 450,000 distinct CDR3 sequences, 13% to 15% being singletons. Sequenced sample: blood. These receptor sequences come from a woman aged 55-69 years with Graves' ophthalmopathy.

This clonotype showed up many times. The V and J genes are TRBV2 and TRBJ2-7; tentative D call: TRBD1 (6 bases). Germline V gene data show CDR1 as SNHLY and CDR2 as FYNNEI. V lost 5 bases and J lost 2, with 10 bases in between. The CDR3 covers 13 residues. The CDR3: CASSYRATYEQYF. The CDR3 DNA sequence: TGTGCCAGCAGTTACAGGGCAACCTACGAGCAGTACTTC.

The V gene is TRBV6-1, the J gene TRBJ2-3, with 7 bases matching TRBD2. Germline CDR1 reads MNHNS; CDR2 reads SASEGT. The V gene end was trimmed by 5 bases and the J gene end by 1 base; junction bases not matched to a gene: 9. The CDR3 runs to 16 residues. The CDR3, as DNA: TGTGCCAGCAGTCCCCAGGACGCGGGAGGCACAGATACGCAGTATTTT. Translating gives CASSPQDAGGTDTQYF.

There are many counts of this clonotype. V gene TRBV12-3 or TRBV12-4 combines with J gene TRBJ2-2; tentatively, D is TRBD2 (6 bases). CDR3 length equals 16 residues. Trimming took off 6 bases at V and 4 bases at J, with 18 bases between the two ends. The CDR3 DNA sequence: TGTGCCAGCAGCCTTGGGGCGGGGACGAGCACCGGGGAGCTGTTTTTT. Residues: CASSLGAGTSTGELFF.